The clone carrying this T cell receptor (beta chain) has only one observation. Its antigen remains unidentified. The CDR3 has 14 amino acids. V lost 3 bases, J lost 5 bases, and 13 bases lay in between. Germline loops: CDR1 ENHRY, CDR2 SYGVKD. Samples came from healthy bone marrow donors. This record comes from a study of cytomegalovirus exposure and HLA in healthy donors. Broader study findings: Some TCR beta chains (around 160 of them) were listed as cytomegalovirus-associated.

A multiplex PCR was run with 60 Vbeta primers and 13 Jbeta primers. Per the authors' pipeline: A later analysis counted approximately 80 million unique TCR beta chains, around 10 million shared. Sequencing was performed with immunoSEQ multiplex PCR; in TCRdb, only in-frame clones are kept and a portion is missing. V, J and clone size are taken as reported in that table, and D and trimming were inferred from the DNA itself. The sample lists under 200,000 clones, approximately 88% occurring once. The rearrangement joins TRBV10-3 to TRBJ2-5; perhaps TRBD2 as D (5 bases). The TCR originated in a woman aged 30 to 39 in good health and CMV-seronegative. Input material: PBMCs. Here the CDR3 reads CAISDLLSVETQYF. CDR3 nucleotide sequence: TGTGCCATCAGTGACCTACTTAGCGTGGAGACCCAGTACTTC.